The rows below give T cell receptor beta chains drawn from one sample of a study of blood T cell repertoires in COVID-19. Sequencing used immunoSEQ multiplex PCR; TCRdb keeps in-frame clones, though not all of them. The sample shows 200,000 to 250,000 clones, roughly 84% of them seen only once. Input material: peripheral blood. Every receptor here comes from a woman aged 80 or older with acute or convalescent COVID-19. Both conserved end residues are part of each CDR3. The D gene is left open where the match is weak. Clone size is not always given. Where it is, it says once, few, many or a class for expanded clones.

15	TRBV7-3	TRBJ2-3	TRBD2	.	CASSMTSGGLDTQYF	TGTGCCAGCAGCATGACTAGCGGGGGGTTAGATACGCAGTATTTT
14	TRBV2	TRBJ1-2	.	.	CASSEFSVNYGYTF	TGTGCCAGCAGTGAATTCAGCGTCAACTATGGCTACACCTTC
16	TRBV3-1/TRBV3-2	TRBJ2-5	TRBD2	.	CASSQQAGLAYETQYF	TGTGCCAGCAGCCAACAGGCCGGACTAGCTTATGAGACCCAGTACTTC
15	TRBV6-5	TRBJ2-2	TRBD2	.	CASSRSGGNTGELFF	TGTGCCAGCAGCCGTAGCGGGGGGAACACCGGGGAGCTGTTTTTT
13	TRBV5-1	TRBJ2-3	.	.	CASGRQSTDTQYF	TGCGCCAGCGGCAGACAGAGCACAGATACGCAGTATTTT
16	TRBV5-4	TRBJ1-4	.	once	CASSRLGPTTNEKLFF	TGTGCCAGCTCGAGATTGGGCCCCACAACTAATGAAAAACTGTTTTTT
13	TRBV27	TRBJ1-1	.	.	CASSPRPSVEAFF	TGTGCCAGCAGCCCCAGACCGAGCGTTGAAGCTTTCTTT
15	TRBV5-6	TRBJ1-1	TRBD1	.	CASSLHGQGYTEAFF	TGTGCCAGCAGCTTGCATGGACAGGGATACACTGAAGCTTTCTTT
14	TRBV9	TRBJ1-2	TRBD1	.	CASSVGRDRAGYTF	TGTGCCAGCAGCGTAGGCCGCGACAGGGCTGGCTACACCTTC
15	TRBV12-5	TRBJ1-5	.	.	CASGLVGGAGQPQHF	TGTGCTAGTGGTTTGGTAGGAGGGGCGGGTCAGCCCCAGCATTTT
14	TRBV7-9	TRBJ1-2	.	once	CASSFQEGVHGYTF	TGTGCCAGCAGCTTCCAGGAGGGAGTACATGGCTACACCTTC
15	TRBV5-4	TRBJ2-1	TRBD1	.	CASSSGQGGSHEQFF	TGTGCCAGCAGCTCGGGACAGGGTGGATCCCATGAGCAGTTCTTC
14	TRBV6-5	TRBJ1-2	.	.	CASRSRGARYGYTF	TGTGCCAGCAGAAGCCGGGGGGCCCGGTATGGCTACACCTTC
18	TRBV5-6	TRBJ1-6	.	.	CASSLGASPFSYNSPLHF	TGTGCCAGCAGCCTTGGGGCGTCCCCTTTCTCCTATAATTCACCCCTCCACTTT
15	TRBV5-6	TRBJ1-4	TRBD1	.	CASSPGDRGDEKLFF	TGTGCCAGCAGCCCGGGGGACAGGGGAGATGAAAAACTGTTTTTT
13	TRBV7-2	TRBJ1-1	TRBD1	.	CASSSRQGGEAFF	TGTGCCAGCAGCTCGAGACAGGGCGGGGAAGCTTTCTTT
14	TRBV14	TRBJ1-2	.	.	CASSQDFANYGYTF	TGTGCCAGCAGCCAAGATTTCGCTAACTATGGCTACACCTTC
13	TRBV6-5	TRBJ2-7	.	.	CAGTQGGTYEQYF	TGTGCCGGGACTCAGGGGGGCACCTACGAGCAGTACTTC
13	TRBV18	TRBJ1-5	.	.	CASSPSSDQPQHF	TGTGCCAGCTCACCTTCGAGTGATCAGCCCCAGCATTTT
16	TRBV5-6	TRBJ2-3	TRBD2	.	CASSFLAGASTDTQYF	TGTGCCAGCAGCTTTCTAGCGGGGGCTAGCACAGATACGCAGTATTTT
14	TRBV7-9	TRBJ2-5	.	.	CASSLVGGQETQYF	TGTGCCAGCAGCTTAGTCGGGGGTCAAGAGACCCAGTACTTC
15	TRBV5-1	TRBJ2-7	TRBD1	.	CASSLARGQSYEQYF	TGCGCCAGCAGCTTGGCCAGGGGGCAATCCTACGAGCAGTACTTC
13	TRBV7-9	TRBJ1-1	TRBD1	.	CASSLDRGAEAFF	TGTGCCAGCAGCCTCGACAGGGGCGCTGAAGCTTTCTTT
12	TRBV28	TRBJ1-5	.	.	CASSLEGGPQHF	TGTGCCAGCAGTTTAGAGGGAGGGCCCCAGCATTTT
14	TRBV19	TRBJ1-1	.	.	CASSIQGIGTEAFF	TGTGCCAGTAGTATTCAGGGGATAGGCACTGAAGCTTTCTTT
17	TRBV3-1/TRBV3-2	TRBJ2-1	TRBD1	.	CASSLRGRGLPYNEQFF	TGTGCCAGCAGCCTACGGGGCAGGGGGCTACCCTACAATGAGCAGTTCTTC
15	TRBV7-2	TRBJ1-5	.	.	CASSLPGGDHQPQHF	TGTGCCAGCAGCCTCCCCGGGGGGGATCATCAGCCCCAGCATTTT
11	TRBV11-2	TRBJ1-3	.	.	CASSPGYTIYF	TGTGCCAGCAGCCCAGGTTACACCATATATTTT
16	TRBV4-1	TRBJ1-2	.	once	CASSHLAVDPGYGYTF	TGCGCCAGCAGCCACCTCGCGGTCGATCCCGGCTATGGCTACACCTTC
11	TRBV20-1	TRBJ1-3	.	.	CSAVTGNTIYF	TGCAGTGCTGTGACAGGAAACACCATATATTTT
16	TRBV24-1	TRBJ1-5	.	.	CATSDSLRQDNQPQHF	TGTGCCACCAGTGATTCCCTGAGACAGGACAATCAGCCCCAGCATTTT
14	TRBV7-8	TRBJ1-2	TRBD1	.	CASSPGTVNYGYTF	TGTGCCAGCAGCCCCGGGACAGTTAACTATGGCTACACCTTC
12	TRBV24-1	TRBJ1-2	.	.	CATSTGPYGYTF	TGTGCCACCAGTACAGGTCCCTATGGCTACACCTTC
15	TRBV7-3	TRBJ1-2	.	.	CASSPGANFQGGYTF	TGTGCCAGCAGCCCAGGGGCGAACTTCCAAGGAGGCTACACCTTC
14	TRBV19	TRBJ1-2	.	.	CASTPPRPGIGYTF	TGTGCCAGTACCCCCCCACGGCCAGGTATCGGCTACACCTTC
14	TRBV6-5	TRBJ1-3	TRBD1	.	CASSTGVTGNTIYF	TGTGCCAGCAGCACAGGGGTGACTGGAAACACCATATATTTT
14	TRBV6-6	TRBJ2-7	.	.	CASSYSPGLGEQYF	TGTGCCAGCAGTTACTCGCCAGGGTTAGGCGAGCAGTACTTC
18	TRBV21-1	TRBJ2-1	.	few	CASSASLGTGGRANEQFF	TGTGCCAGCAGCGCGAGCTTGGGGACAGGGGGAAGGGCAAATGAGCAGTTCTTC
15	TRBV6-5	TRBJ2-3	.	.	CASRLDRPSTDTQYF	TGTGCCAGCAGACTCGACAGGCCTAGCACAGATACGCAGTATTTT
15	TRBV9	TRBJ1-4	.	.	CASSVRAAENEKLFF	TGTGCCAGCAGCGTGAGAGCCGCGGAAAATGAAAAACTGTTTTTT
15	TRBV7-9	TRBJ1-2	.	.	CASSLSGGLNYGYTF	TGTGCCAGCAGCTTGTCGGGGGGGCTTAACTATGGCTACACCTTC
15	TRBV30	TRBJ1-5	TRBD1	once	CAWRVQGAGNQPQHF	TGTGCCTGGAGGGTACAGGGGGCGGGAAATCAGCCCCAGCATTTT
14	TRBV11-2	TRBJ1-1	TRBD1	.	CASSFGTDNTEAFF	TGTGCCAGCAGCTTCGGGACAGACAACACTGAAGCTTTCTTT
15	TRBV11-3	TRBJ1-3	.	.	CASRGVISSGNTIYF	TGTGCCAGCAGAGGAGTGATAAGCTCTGGAAACACCATATATTTT
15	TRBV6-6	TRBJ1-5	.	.	CASSPGRQNNQPQHF	TGTGCCAGCAGTCCGGGTAGACAGAACAATCAGCCCCAGCATTTT
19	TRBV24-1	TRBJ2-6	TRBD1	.	CATSDPGTGGGSGANVLTF	TGTGCCACCAGTGACCCAGGGACAGGGGGCGGGTCTGGGGCCAACGTCCTGACTTTC
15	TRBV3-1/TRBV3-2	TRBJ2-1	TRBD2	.	CASSQGLAGGDEQFF	TGTGCCAGCAGCCAAGGACTAGCGGGGGGAGATGAGCAGTTCTTC
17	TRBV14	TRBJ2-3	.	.	CASSQEVGLGGADTQYF	TGTGCCAGCAGCCAAGAGGTTGGCTTGGGAGGCGCAGATACGCAGTATTTT
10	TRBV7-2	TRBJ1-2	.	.	CASSLGQSTF	TGTGCCAGCAGCTTAGGCCAGTCTACCTTC
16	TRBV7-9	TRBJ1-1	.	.	CASSLYSGHIYDEAFF	TGTGCCAGCAGCTTATATTCGGGACATATATATGATGAAGCTTTCTTT
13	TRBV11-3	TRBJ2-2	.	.	CASTLDRTGELFF	TGTGCCAGCACCCTTGACAGGACCGGGGAGCTGTTTTTT
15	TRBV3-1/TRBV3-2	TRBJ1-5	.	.	CASSLRSGRDQPQHF	TGTGCCAGCAGCTTGCGCTCGGGGAGAGATCAGCCCCAGCATTTT